The 25 T cell receptor beta chains below were found in one sample sequenced in a study of T cell changes during pregnancy in multiple sclerosis. Profiling relied on immunoSEQ multiplex PCR, and the TCRdb table lists in-frame clones only, not all of them. The sample has approximately 59,000 clones, around 91% seen once. The sample was peripheral blood, taken in the third trimester of pregnancy. These receptors all stem from a female donor in good health, enrolled as a control in a pregnancy study.

This clone was detected only once. The chain uses TRBV4-2 and TRBJ1-4, with D possibly being TRBD1 (6 bases). Per germline, CDR1 LGHNA and CDR2 YNFKEQ. The V gene lost 3 bases and the J gene lost 5 bases, with 16 bases spanning the gap. This CDR3 comprises 16 residues. The CDR3: CASSQVTGRGNEKLFF. DNA of the CDR3: TGTGCCAGCAGCCAGGTCACAGGGAGGGGAAATGAAAAACTGTTTTTT.

The chain uses TRBV2 and TRBJ1-4, with D perhaps matching TRBD1 (6 bases). V lost 6 bases to trimming and J lost 1 base, with 12 bases between them. Germline V gene lookup returns CDR1 SNHLY and CDR2 FYNNEI. This CDR3 comprises 15 residues. The CDR3 here is CASSSQGLTNEKLFF. Written as DNA, the CDR3 is TGTGCCAGCAGCTCACAGGGATTAACTAATGAAAAACTGTTTTTT.

The V gene is TRBV7-9, the J gene TRBJ1-5; 9 bases are shared with TRBD1. This CDR3 has 18 amino acids. Germline V CDR1 and CDR2: SEHNR, FQNEAQ (reference sequence). Trimming removed 2 bases from V and 4 bases from J; junction bases left unmatched: 12. The CDR3 DNA reads as TGTGCCAGCAGCTTAACCCCCCCGGGACAGGGCGGTAATCAGCCCCAGCATTTT. Amino acid sequence: CASSLTPPGQGGNQPQHF.

V gene TRBV4-3 combines with J gene TRBJ1-6; D not resolved. This CDR3 has 13 amino acids. V was clipped by 3 bases and J by 8 bases, with 8 bases between them. Germline values: CDR1 LGHNA, CDR2 YSLEER. CDR3 in DNA: TGCGCCAGCAGCCAGGAACAGTATTCACCCCTCCACTTT. Translated, it gives CASSQEQYSPLHF.

The chain uses TRBV28 and TRBJ2-2; the match to TRBD2 covers 9 bases. The trim removed 1 base at V and 3 bases at J, leaving 6 bases unmatched. This CDR3 has 17 amino acids. Germline values: CDR1 MDHEN, CDR2 SYDVKM. CDR3 DNA: TGTGCCAGCAGTTTATTGGGCGGGGGGGCCGACACCGGGGAGCTGTTTTTT. Translated, it gives CASSLLGGGADTGELFF. The variable domain in full, with the rest retrieved from reference TRBV28 and TRBJ2-2, is DVKVTQSSRYLVKRTGEKVFLECVQDMDHENMFWYRQDPGLGLRLIYFSYDVKMKEKGDIPEGYSVSREKKERFSLILESASTNQTSMYLCASSLLGGGADTGELFFGEGSRLTVL.

The chain is built from TRBV5-1 and TRBJ1-2, with TRBD1 identical over 10 bases. The CDR3 has 15 amino acids. In germline, CDR1 is SGHRS, CDR2 YFSETQ. V trimming: 4 bases; J trimming: 8 bases; junction bases outside the gene matches: 11. Written as DNA, the CDR3 is TGCGCCAGCAGCGCGTCCGGGACAGGGGATGGGGGCTACACCTTC. Its translation is CASSASGTGDGGYTF.

This chain connects TRBV12-5 to TRBJ1-2; D may be TRBD1 (6 bases). There are 16 residues in the CDR3. Germline V gene lookup returns CDR1 LGHNT and CDR2 FRNRAP. V lost 6 bases, J lost 6 bases, and 23 bases lay in between. CDR3 coding DNA: TGTGCTAGTGGGAAAGGGGGGGCTGCAGAAGGGGATGGCTACACCTTC. Its protein is CASGKGGAAEGDGYTF.

This clone was counted a single time. The genes are TRBV6-5 and TRBJ1-1; no clear D gene. Germline V lookup: CDR1 MNHEY, CDR2 SVGAGI. The CDR3 sequence is 15 residues long. The germline V and J ends were trimmed by 1 base and 4 bases, with 13 bases remaining between them. The CDR3 nucleotides read TGTGCCAGCAGTTACTTGCCACCGGACTCCACTGAAGCTTTCTTT. This encodes CASSYLPPDSTEAFF.

The chain couples TRBV9 to TRBJ2-2; D possibly corresponds to TRBD1 (6 bases). V lost 2 bases and J 5 bases, leaving 10 bases between the germline ends. The CDR3 is 14 amino acids. Germline CDR1 SGDLS, CDR2 YYNGEE. The CDR3, as DNA: TGTGCCAGCAGCGTTCAGGGGTTGACCGGGGAGCTGTTTTTT. Protein sequence: CASSVQGLTGELFF.

The chain couples TRBV4-3 to TRBJ1-1; D is ambiguous. The CDR3 is 14 residues long. CDR1 LGHNA and CDR2 YSLEER come from the germline V gene. The V end lost 0 bases, the J end lost 4 bases, and 9 bases lay between the germline ends. This chain's CDR3 is CASSQDPGATEAFF. In DNA, the CDR3 is TGCGCCAGCAGCCAAGATCCCGGTGCCACTGAAGCTTTCTTT.

This chain connects TRBV15 to TRBJ1-4; no clear D. Germline assignment: CDR1 LNHNV and CDR2 YYDKDF (reference sequence). V was trimmed by 0 bases and J by 1 base, leaving 9 bases between them. There are 16 residues in the CDR3. This CDR3 reads CATSRDTPGTNEKLFF. The CDR3 DNA is TGTGCCACCAGCAGAGATACCCCGGGAACTAATGAAAAACTGTTTTTT.

The gene calls are TRBV7-9 and TRBJ2-1, with 8 positions matching TRBD2. The CDR3 is 11 amino acids. After removal of 5 bases from V and 12 bases from J, the junction contained 3 bases not matched to a gene. Germline loops: CDR1 SEHNR, CDR2 FQNEAQ (reference sequence). The CDR3 sequence is CASSPGGGQFF. The DNA for the CDR3 is TGTGCCAGCAGCCCCGGGGGGGGGCAGTTCTTC.

This sequence joins TRBV18 and TRBJ1-5; D remains ambiguous. Germline-derived CDR1 and CDR2 are KGHSH and LQKENI. Trimming left V 6 bases short and J 5 bases short, with 17 bases between. The CDR3 loop spans 15 amino acids. The CDR3 bases are TGTGCCAGCTCCACCGGCGGGTCGCTTGATCAGCCCCAGCATTTT. Its protein is CASSTGGSLDQPQHF.

This chain links TRBV5-6 with TRBJ2-7, with 7 bases lining up with TRBD1. Germline V gene lookup returns CDR1 SGHDT and CDR2 YYEEEE. CDR3 size: 17 residues. Trimming cost V 1 base and J 5 bases; bases outside gene matches: 15. CDR3 DNA: TGTGCCAGCAGCTTGTATTATAGGGAGCGACAGGGCAACGAGCAGTACTTC. It encodes CASSLYYRERQGNEQYF.

This clone was detected once. The gene calls are TRBV5-4 and TRBJ1-6; the D gene is possibly TRBD1 (5 bases). The V gene lost 0 bases and the J gene lost 4 bases, with 11 bases spanning the gap. Germline assignment: CDR1 SGHNT and CDR2 YYREEE (reference sequence). This CDR3 is built from 16 residues. DNA of the CDR3: TGTGCCAGCAGCTTGGGGGGCGGGGCTTATAATTCACCCCTCCACTTT. Residues: CASSLGGGAYNSPLHF.

The J gene is TRBJ2-7, the V gene TRBV5-5; 7 nucleotides agree with TRBD2. V shed 7 bases, J shed 7 bases, and the junction held 8 bases outside the gene matches. This CDR3 is 12 amino acids long. CDR1 and CDR2 from the germline V gene are SGHKS and YYEKEE (reference sequence). CDR3 DNA: TGTGCCAGCCGGTGGGGGGGTCCTGAGCAGTACTTC. It codes for CASRWGGPEQYF.

In its sample, this clone was seen once. The gene calls are TRBV7-3 and TRBJ2-1; D ambiguous. The CDR3 is 12 residues long. The germline CDR1 and CDR2 sequences are SGHTA and FQGTGA. The V end lost 0 bases, the J end lost 7 bases, and 4 bases lay between the germline ends. CDR3 protein: CASSLTGNEQFF. Here the CDR3 DNA reads TGTGCCAGCAGCTTAACCGGGAATGAGCAGTTCTTC.

The chain is built from TRBV9 and TRBJ1-4, with D possibly matching TRBD1 (5 bases). The CDR3 consists of 17 residues. Between the trimmed V and J ends, which lost 1 base and 0 bases, there was a span of 13 bases. Germline CDR1 SGDLS, CDR2 YYNGEE. The CDR3 loop reads CASSVNAGGATNEKLFF. CDR3 coding DNA: TGTGCCAGCAGCGTAAACGCCGGGGGTGCAACTAATGAAAAACTGTTTTTT.

The rearrangement links TRBV9 to TRBJ1-1; 7 positions match TRBD1. CDR1 SGDLS and CDR2 YYNGEE come from the germline V gene. The V segment lost 4 bases and the J segment 1 base; nucleotides outside the gene matches: 4. The CDR3 runs 14 residues. CDR3 nucleotide sequence: TGTGCCAGCAGCCGGGGACAGCCGAACACTGAAGCTTTCTTT. Translation gives CASSRGQPNTEAFF.

This clone was seen more than once but under ten times. CDR3 DNA: TGTGCCAGCAGCCTAGCGGGGGGACGCGATGAGCAGTTCTTC. Translated: CASSLAGGRDEQFF. The chain couples TRBV4-2 to TRBJ2-1; 10 bases are a match to TRBD2. V dropped 4 bases and J dropped 8; count of bases not matched to a gene: 5. Germline assignment: CDR1 LGHNA and CDR2 YNFKEQ. The CDR3 is 14 amino acids.

The J gene is TRBJ2-1, the V gene TRBV6-1; a possible D gene is TRBD1 (6 bases). Per germline, CDR1 MNHNS and CDR2 SASEGT. This CDR3 comprises 13 residues. Deletions cut 4 bases from V and 6 bases from J, with 10 bases between. The CDR3 nucleotides are TGTGCCAGCAGTGTGGACAGCACCAATGAGCAGTTCTTC. Translation: CASSVDSTNEQFF.

The gene calls are TRBV27 and TRBJ2-1; 7 bases match TRBD2. The V and J ends lost 6 bases and 3 bases, in that order; junction bases with no gene match: 8. Germline CDR1 and CDR2: MNHEY and SMNVEV (reference sequence). This CDR3 is 15 amino acids long. As DNA, the CDR3 is TGTGCCAGCAGCCCGTTGGGGGGGGGCTACAATGAGCAGTTCTTC. Translated: CASSPLGGGYNEQFF.

V and J are TRBV5-4 and TRBJ2-3, with 10 bases identical to TRBD1. The CDR3 sequence is 17 residues long. The V segment lost 0 bases and the J segment 1 base; nucleotides outside the gene matches: 5. Germline lookup yields CDR1 SGHNT and CDR2 YYREEE (reference sequence). This CDR3 is CASSLVGTGVGTDTQYF. The CDR3 nucleotides are TGTGCCAGCAGCTTGGTCGGGACAGGGGTAGGCACAGATACGCAGTATTTT.

This clone was observed a single time. The rearrangement links TRBV10-1 to TRBJ1-1, with TRBD1 matching over 8 bases. CDR1 WNHNN and CDR2 SYGVQD come from the germline V gene (reference sequence). Trimming at V came to 4 bases and at J to 5 bases, leaving 12 bases not matched to a gene. The CDR3 is 16 residues long. The CDR3: CASSVSPGQGCTEAFF. CDR3 DNA: TGCGCCAGCAGTGTCTCCCCCGGACAGGGATGTACTGAAGCTTTCTTT.

This chain uses TRBV6-5 with TRBJ2-2; the match to TRBD1 covers 7 bases. The CDR3 covers 13 residues. Germline CDR1 reads MNHEY; CDR2 reads SVGAGI. The V segment lost 6 bases and the J segment 4 bases; nucleotides outside the gene matches: 2. In DNA, the CDR3 is TGTGCCAGCAGCGGACAGGCCACCGGGGAGCTGTTTTTT. It codes for CASSGQATGELFF.